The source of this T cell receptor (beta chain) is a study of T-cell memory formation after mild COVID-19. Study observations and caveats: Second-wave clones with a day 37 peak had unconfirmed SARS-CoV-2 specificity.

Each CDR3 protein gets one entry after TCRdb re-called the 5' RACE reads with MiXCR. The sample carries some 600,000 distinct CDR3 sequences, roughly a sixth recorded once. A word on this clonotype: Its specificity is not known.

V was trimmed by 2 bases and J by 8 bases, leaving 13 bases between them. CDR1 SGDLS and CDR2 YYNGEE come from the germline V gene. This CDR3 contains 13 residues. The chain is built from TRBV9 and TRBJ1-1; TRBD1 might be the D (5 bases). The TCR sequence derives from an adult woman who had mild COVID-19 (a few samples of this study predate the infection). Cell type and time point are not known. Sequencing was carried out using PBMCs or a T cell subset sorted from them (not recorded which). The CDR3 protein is CASSVHGQGEAFF. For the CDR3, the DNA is TGTGCCAGCAGCGTCCATGGACAAGGGGAAGCTTTCTTT.